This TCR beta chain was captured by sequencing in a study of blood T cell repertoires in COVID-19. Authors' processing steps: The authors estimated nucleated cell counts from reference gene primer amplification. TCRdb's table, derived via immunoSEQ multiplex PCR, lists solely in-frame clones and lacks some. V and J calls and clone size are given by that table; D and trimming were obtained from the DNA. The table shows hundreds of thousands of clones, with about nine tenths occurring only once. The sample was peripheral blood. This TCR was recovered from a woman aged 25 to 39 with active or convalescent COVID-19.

The CDR3 DNA reads TGTGCCAGCAGCTTAGGGCCAGGGGAAGAGACCCAGTACTTC. This gives the protein CASSLGPGEETQYF. The J gene is TRBJ2-5, the V gene TRBV7-6; maybe TRBD1 (6 bases). V gave up 1 base and J gave up 3 bases, with 9 bases separating them. The germline V gene has CDR1 SGHVS and CDR2 FNYEAQ. The CDR3 has 14 residues.